Sequencing of this T cell receptor beta chain was carried out in a study of beta chain features in type 1 diabetes. Every bit of the isolated RNA underwent reverse transcription, so sequencing read expressed TCRB transcripts. Data came from immunoSEQ multiplex PCR; TCRdb stores just in-frame clones and leaves some out. This table holds hundreds of thousands of clones, 11% to 15% found once. Sequencing was performed on central memory CD4+ T cells from blood. This clonotype was obtained from a man under 40 in good health.

Written as DNA, the CDR3 is TGTGCCAGCAGCTTGTACAGGGTAACTGGAAACACCATATATTTT. Its protein is CASSLYRVTGNTIYF. This chain uses TRBV7-2 with TRBJ1-3, with a tentative D call TRBD1 (6 bases). The V gene lost 3 bases and the J gene lost 2 bases, with 11 bases spanning the gap. This CDR3 has 15 amino acids. CDR1 and CDR2 from the germline V gene are SGHTA and FQGNSA.